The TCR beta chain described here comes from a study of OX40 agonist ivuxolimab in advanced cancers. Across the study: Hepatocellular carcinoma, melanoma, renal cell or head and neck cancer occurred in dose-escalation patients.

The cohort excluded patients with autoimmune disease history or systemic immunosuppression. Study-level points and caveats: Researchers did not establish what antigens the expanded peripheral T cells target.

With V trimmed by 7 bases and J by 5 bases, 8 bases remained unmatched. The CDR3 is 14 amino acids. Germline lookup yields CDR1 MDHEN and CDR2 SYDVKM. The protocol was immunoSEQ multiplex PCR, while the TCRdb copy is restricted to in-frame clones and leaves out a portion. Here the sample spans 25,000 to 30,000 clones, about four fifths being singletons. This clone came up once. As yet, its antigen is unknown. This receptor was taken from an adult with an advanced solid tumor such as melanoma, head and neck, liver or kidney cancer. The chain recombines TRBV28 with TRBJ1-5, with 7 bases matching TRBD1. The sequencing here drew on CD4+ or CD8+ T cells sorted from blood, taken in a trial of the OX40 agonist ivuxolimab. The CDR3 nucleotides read TGTGCCAGCACCCAAGGGACAGTTTATCAGCCCCAGCATTTT. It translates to CASTQGTVYQPQHF. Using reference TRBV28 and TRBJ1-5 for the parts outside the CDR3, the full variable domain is DVKVTQSSRYLVKRTGEKVFLECVQDMDHENMFWYRQDPGLGLRLIYFSYDVKMKEKGDIPEGYSVSREKKERFSLILESASTNQTSMYLCASTQGTVYQPQHFGDGTRLSIL.